This TCR beta chain was retrieved from a study of breast tumors, draining lymph nodes, adjacent tissues listed by TCRdb under 2016. As for the study more broadly: In breast cancer patients, the study compared the TCR beta repertoires of tumor, adjacent nontumor tissue and axillary lymph nodes. In human breast cancer, the study set out to assess how tumor, surrounding tissue and draining lymph node repertoires relate to one another and whether T cells might be exchanged between them. Overall results and qualifications from the work: The data were considered consistent with the idea that most tumor T cells come from the lymph node and then expand in tumor tissue. T-cell repertoire diversity in tumors was found to be lower than in lymph nodes but higher than in nontumor tissue, and preferential V and J gene usage was observed. Tumor and nontumor tissue repertoires were significantly more similar in luminal-like than in basal-like breast cancer. The conclusion that tumor T cells originate in lymph nodes was presented as consistent with a hypothesis rather than as directly demonstrated.

Measured from the cysteine to the phenylalanine, the CDR3 is 12 residues long. Of the read, only the CDR3 DNA is kept; its 36 bases are in frame from base 1. V loses 4 bases, J loses 6 bases, and the germline ends lie 7 bases apart. CDR1 LGHDT and CDR2 YNNKEL were looked up in the germline V gene (reference sequence). Ten or more counts support this clonotype. Its antigen remains undetermined. Base qualities are not provided; no much larger clone lies one nucleotide away. Sequencing was carried out with an Illumina HiSeq 2000. Multiplex PCR amplification was used to build the TCR beta chain libraries. The amplified TCR beta chain products were analyzed by high-throughput sequencing. In-frame beta chains were kept once TCRdb had trimmed the public reads at Q25 with fastp and called clones with MiXCR. Rows merge per CDR3 protein into single entries with the most common DNA and genes. This sample is represented by 200,000 or so distinct CDR3 sequences; around 33% of them were singletons. The top ten constitute 4.3% of the sample.

Lymph node samples were obtained from the axillary draining lymph nodes of breast cancer patients. The sequencing sample was made of axillary lymph node tissue. The chain is assembled from TRBV3-1 and TRBJ2-1; perhaps TRBD2 is the D gene, with 5 bases matching. The source of this sequence is a female donor with breast cancer. Some clones in this sample may be carry-over from other donors' samples. The bases read TGTGCCAGCAGCCGGAGCGGCAATGAGCAGTTCTTC. Its product reads: CASSRSGNEQFF.